Presented here are 19 T cell receptor beta chains from one specimen sequenced in a study of T cells in Graves' hyperthyroidism and ophthalmopathy. RNA transcripts gave rise to amplified TCR beta CDR3 regions. The HTBI set primed first-round TCR CDR3 RT-PCR. MiXCR was run by TCRdb on the multiplex PCR reads, yielding one entry per CDR3 protein. Altogether a few hundred thousand distinct CDR3 sequences are present, roughly 13% being singletons, with the ten largest covering less than 25%. The sequenced material came from blood. These receptors all stem from a man aged 25-40 years with Graves' hyperthyroidism that later progressed to Graves' ophthalmopathy.

In its sample, this clonotype was seen a few times. V gene TRBV6-1 combines with J gene TRBJ2-5; D is possibly TRBD2 (5 bases). There are 15 residues in the CDR3. The germline CDR1 and CDR2 sequences are MNHNS and SASEGT. Trimming pared 8 bases from V and 1 base from J, leaving 17 bases between. CDR3 protein: CASVVGNRTQETQYF. Written as DNA, the CDR3 is TGTGCCAGCGTGGTCGGGAATAGGACCCAAGAGACCCAGTACTTC.

This clonotype appeared a few times. The chain is built from TRBV4-2 and TRBJ2-3, with TRBD2 matching over 9 bases. The CDR3 spans 16 residues. J was trimmed by 4 bases and V by 0 bases; bases with no gene match: 5. CDR1 is LGHNA and CDR2 is YNFKEQ in the germline V gene. The CDR3, as DNA: TGTGCCAGCAGCCAAGACCCGACTAGCGGTTCAGATACGCAGTATTTT. It specifies CASSQDPTSGSDTQYF.

With regard to this clonotype: The junction and the germline gene differ at one end; a read error may be behind it. The V gene is TRBV14, the J gene TRBJ2-7; 9 bases fit TRBD1. This CDR3 contains 15 residues. Germline-derived CDR1 and CDR2 are SGHDN and FVKESK. The CDR3 DNA is TGTGCCAGCAGCCAAGGGACAGGGGTCTCCTACGAGCAGTGCTTC. It codes for CASSQGTGVSYEQCF.

J is TRBJ1-2 and V is TRBV6-2 or TRBV6-3, with D possibly TRBD1 on 6 matching bases. This CDR3 is 11 amino acids long. Per the germline V gene, CDR1 is MNHEY and CDR2 is SVGEGT. V lost 9 bases and J lost 3, with 8 bases in between. This CDR3 is CASGQYYGYTF. CDR3 nucleotides: TGTGCCAGTGGACAGTACTATGGCTACACCTTC.

This rearrangement joins TRBV6-2 or TRBV6-3 to TRBJ2-2, with unresolved D. With 0 bases removed from V and 4 bases from J, the gap between germline ends came to 9 bases. CDR1 is MNHEY and CDR2 is SVGEGT in the germline V gene. The CDR3 has 15 amino acids. This chain's CDR3 is CASSYSRWGTGELFF. Here the CDR3 DNA reads TGTGCCAGCAGTTACTCGAGGTGGGGCACCGGGGAGCTGTTTTTT.

This clonotype was picked up many times. The chain is built from TRBV20-1 and TRBJ2-5; 13 bases are shared with TRBD2. V was pared by 6 bases and J by 5 bases, with 12 bases of the junction left unmatched. The CDR3 has 16 amino acids. Germline lookup yields CDR1 DFQATT and CDR2 SNEGSKA (reference sequence). DNA for the CDR3: TGCAGTGCCGCTTCCGGGACTAGCGGGGAGGGGGAGACCCAGTACTTC. It specifies CSAASGTSGEGETQYF.

Comments on this clonotype: Just one base apart from a much larger clone, this may be a read error. The chain employs TRBV27 and TRBJ2-5; 8 bases fit TRBD1. The CDR3 consists of 16 residues. Germline trimming cut 8 bases from V and 7 bases from J; bases unmatched to any gene: 18. Germline lookup yields CDR1 MNHEY and CDR2 SMNVEV (reference sequence). The CDR3 is CASSKKGPGGRGTQYF. The CDR3 DNA sequence: TGTGCCAGCTCAAAAAAAGGGCCAGGGGGCAGGGGGACCCAGTACTTC.

This clonotype was counted ten times or more. The gene calls are TRBV2 and TRBJ2-1; 15 bases are shared with TRBD2. Germline CDR1 SNHLY, CDR2 FYNNEI. The J segment lost 8 bases and the V segment lost 6 bases, leaving 8 bases of the junction unmatched. This CDR3 is 16 amino acids long. The CDR3 sequence is CASSEWTSGGEDEQFF. DNA of the CDR3: TGTGCCAGCAGCGAATGGACTAGCGGGGGGGAGGATGAGCAGTTCTTC.

Only a few counts were recorded for this clonotype. Being one base from a much bigger clone, this may be a read error. The chain combines TRBV20-1 with TRBJ2-7; 10 bases agree with TRBD1. The CDR3 is 16 amino acids. Germline V CDR1 and CDR2: DFQATT, SNEGSKA (reference sequence). The junction had 13 bases not matched to a gene; V was cut back by 3 bases and J by 5 bases. DNA of the CDR3: TGCAGTGCTAGTTCTCTTGAGGGACAGGGGCGGAACGAGCAGTACGTC. It translates to CSASSLEGQGRNEQYV.

The chain couples TRBV20-1 to TRBJ1-2; D uncertain. Trimming stripped 2 bases from V and 0 bases from J, with 22 bases between. The germline CDR1 and CDR2 sequences are DFQATT and SNEGSKA (reference sequence). This CDR3 has 18 amino acids. The CDR3, as DNA: TGCAGTGCTAGACCCGGGCCGAAATCCTACCTCCCTAACTATGGCTACACCTTC. Its protein product is CSARPGPKSYLPNYGYTF.

V gene TRBV3-1 combines with J gene TRBJ2-5; 10 bases are shared with TRBD2. The CDR3 covers 15 residues. Germline loops: CDR1 LGHDT, CDR2 YNNKEL (reference sequence). V lost 2 bases and J lost 2; bases outside the gene matches: 2. CDR3 amino acids: CASSQLAGAQETQYF. DNA of the CDR3: TGTGCCAGCAGCCAACTAGCGGGGGCTCAAGAGACCCAGTACTTC.

Many counts were recorded for this clonotype. The chain recombines TRBV2 with TRBJ1-5, with a possible D match to TRBD1 (5 bases). From germline, CDR1 is SNHLY and CDR2 FYNNEI. This CDR3 is built from 15 residues. The V end lost 2 bases, the J end lost 0 bases, and 8 bases lay between the germline ends. This chain's CDR3 is CASSEQGLSNQPQHF. Written as DNA, the CDR3 is TGTGCCAGCAGTGAACAGGGACTTAGCAATCAGCCCCAGCATTTT.

The chain is built from TRBV6-1 and TRBJ2-7; 8 positions match TRBD2. The trim removed 6 bases at V and 0 bases at J, leaving 7 bases unmatched. From germline, CDR1 is MNHNS and CDR2 SASEGT. The CDR3 runs 15 residues. Here the CDR3 DNA reads TGTGCCAGCAGATGGACAGCGGGGGACTCCTACGAGCAGTACTTC. Amino acids: CASRWTAGDSYEQYF.

The table lists this clonotype with many counts. This chain uses TRBV6-1 with TRBJ1-4; a possible D gene is TRBD1 (5 bases). V was clipped by 3 bases and J by 2 bases, with 7 bases between them. This CDR3 contains 14 residues. The germline gives CDR1 MNHNS, CDR2 SASEGT. CDR3 region: CASSEGRTNEKLFF. The CDR3 DNA reads TGTGCCAGCAGTGAGGGGCGGACTAATGAAAAACTGTTTTTT.

As to this clonotype: This may come from a read error, since a much larger clone is one base off. V gene TRBV12-3 or TRBV12-4 combines with J gene TRBJ2-3; 10 bases are a match to TRBD2. The CDR3 has 15 amino acids. CDR3 in amino acids: CAGRIGTSGTDTQYF. For the CDR3, the DNA is TGTGCCGGCAGGATTGGGACTAGCGGCACAGATACGCAGTATTTT.

The sample holds a few counts of this clonotype. This chain connects TRBV7-9 to TRBJ2-6; 7 bases line up with TRBD1. From germline, CDR1 is SEHNR and CDR2 FQNEAQ (reference sequence). CDR3 length equals 17 residues. The junction had 11 bases not matched to a gene; V was cut back by 8 bases and J by 1 base. As DNA, the CDR3 is TGTGCCAGCCCTGGGGTAGGGGGCAAGTCTGGGGCCAACGTCCTGACTTTC. Residues: CASPGVGGKSGANVLTF.

This clonotype was picked up many times. The rearrangement uses TRBV13 and TRBJ2-2, with 7 positions matching TRBD1. The V and J ends lost 5 bases and 5 bases, in that order; junction bases with no gene match: 2. The CDR3 covers 13 residues. Per the germline V gene, CDR1 is PRHDT and CDR2 is FYEKMQ (reference sequence). DNA of the CDR3: TGTGCCAGCAGCCAACAGGGGACCGGGGAGCTGTTTTTT. Its translation: CASSQQGTGELFF. Using reference TRBV13 and TRBJ2-2 for the parts outside the CDR3, the full variable domain is AAGVIQSPRHLIKEKRETATLKCYPIPRHDTVYWYQQGPGQDPQFLISFYEKMQSDKGSIPDRFSAQQFSDYHSELNMSSLELGDSALYFCASSQQGTGELFFGEGSRLTVL.

This clonotype has only a few counts. The chain uses TRBV19 and TRBJ1-5; D is ambiguous. V lost 5 bases and J 2 bases, leaving 13 bases between the germline ends. The germline CDR1 and CDR2 sequences are LNHDA and SQIVND (reference sequence). This CDR3 has 15 amino acids. CDR3 nucleotides: TGTGCCAGTAGTCCCAGTGTAGGCGGCAATCAGCCCCAGCATTTT. Translated, it gives CASSPSVGGNQPQHF. The variable domain in full, completed from reference TRBV19 and TRBJ1-5, reads DGGITQSPKYLFRKEGQNVTLSCEQNLNHDAMYWYRQDPGQGLRLIYYSQIVNDFQKGDIAEGYSVSREKKESFPLTVTSAQKNPTAFYLCASSPSVGGNQPQHFGDGTRLSIL.

This clonotype was counted ten times or more. This chain uses TRBV20-1 with TRBJ2-5; either TRBD1 or TRBD2 may supply D (7 bases each). The CDR3 covers 13 residues. V was trimmed by 2 bases and J by 5 bases, leaving 12 bases between them. Per the germline V gene, CDR1 is DFQATT and CDR2 is SNEGSKA (reference sequence). The DNA for the CDR3 is TGCAGTGCTAGATGGGAGGGGGCCGAGACCCAGTACTTC. Translating gives CSARWEGAETQYF.